This T cell receptor beta chain was obtained from a study of tumor-infiltrating T cells and Merkel cell polyomavirus listed by TCRdb under 2017. In the study overall: The study examined CD8+ T cells specific for the Merkel cell polyomavirus KLL epitope in Merkel cell carcinoma patients. Disease stage at presentation varied among the patients, and patient follow-up lasted a median of 2.7 years, ranging from about 1.1 to 6.0 years. Patient treatments varied, were not standardized, and included chemotherapy, radiation and immunotherapies. TRB sequencing covered KLL-tetramer-sorted cells from blood or tumor-infiltrating lymphocytes in 14 samples, plus 12 matched whole-tumor samples. The majority of whole-tumor samples consisted of approximately 26-micron curls cut from formalin-fixed, paraffin-embedded tissue blocks. Across the study, one tumor sample was a frozen nodal tumor digest and one was a flash-frozen core biopsy of a metastasis. What the authors observed across the whole study: A higher fraction of KLL-specific T cells within tumors (roughly 1.8-20% versus about 0-0.15%) was associated with significantly better MCC-specific survival. A significant MCC-specific survival advantage (P = 0.0051) was associated with tumors having more unique KLL-specific clonotypes (about 5-108 vs 0-3). Because the study covered only a single viral epitope, T cells targeting other Merkel cell polyomavirus epitopes were not captured. KLL-specific TRB repertoires were diverse and largely private, with only one public clonotype among hundreds of unique sequences, shared by two patients. One limitation of the study is the small sample size (n ≈ twelve patients).

V is pared back by 2 bases and J by 0 bases, with 12 bases lying between the germline termini. CDR3 length: 16 amino acids, cysteine to phenylalanine. CDR3 DNA is the only sequence kept; it has 48 bases, read in frame from the first base. Based on the germline V gene, the CDR1 and CDR2 sequences are SGDLS and YYNGEE. As concerns this clone: This clone's antigen is unknown. Within one base of it there is no much larger clone, and no base qualities were kept.

All patients' tumors stained robustly positive for Merkel cell polyomavirus Large T antigen by immunohistochemistry. The study included fewer than 15 Merkel cell carcinoma patients whose blood and/or cultured TIL contained robust KLL-tetramer+ populations exceeding 0.04% of CD8+ T cells. All patients were identified as Caucasian, and a median age of approximately 60 years (range roughly 45 to 80 years) was recorded. For patients with unknown primaries who presented with nodal disease, or in cases where primary tissue was insufficient, lymph node tumors were analyzed. The library was made by the immunoSEQ multiplex PCR assay. Adaptive Biotechnologies (Seattle, WA) carried out genomic DNA extraction, TRB sequencing and normalization. As for the authors' bioinformatics: To compute clonality, the Shannon entropy of productive TRB sequences was normalized by log2 of unique productive sequences and then subtracted from one. KLL-specific clonotypes in tumors were found by matching TCRbeta CDR3 amino acid sequences to the sequences from the tetramer-sorted sample of each patient. This immuneACCESS table, as held by TCRdb, lists in-frame sequences with V and J called but not all clones. Of the missing ones, under half trace to an unresolved V gene in checked studies; the others have no known cause. D and trimming come from the DNA, and the V and J calls and clone size come from that table. The sample yields 24,000 or so clones; nearly 90% were counted once. Around 2.8% of the sample is in the top ten clones.

This clonotype was sampled from a man between 50 and 59 years old with Merkel cell carcinoma. Sequenced sample: lymph node tissue. The receptor chain draws on TRBV9 and TRBJ1-3; tentative D gene TRBD1, with 5 bases matching. The CDR3 protein is CASSVTADPSGNTIYF. The nucleotides are TGTGCCAGCAGCGTGACAGCCGACCCCTCTGGAAACACCATATATTTT.